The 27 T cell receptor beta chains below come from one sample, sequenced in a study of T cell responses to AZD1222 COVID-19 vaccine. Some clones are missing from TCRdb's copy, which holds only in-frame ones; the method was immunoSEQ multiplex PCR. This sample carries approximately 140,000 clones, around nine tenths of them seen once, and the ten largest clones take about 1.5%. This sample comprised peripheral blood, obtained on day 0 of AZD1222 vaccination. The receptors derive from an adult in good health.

CDR3 coding DNA: TGTGCCAGCAGCCTCCAGCAGTTCTCGATGTTTAGGGGCGATGGCTACACCTTC. It is translated as CASSLQQFSMFRGDGYTF. This chain links TRBV7-2 with TRBJ1-2; D is possibly TRBD1 (5 bases). V was clipped by 5 bases and J by 6 bases, with 28 bases between them. CDR3 length: 18 amino acids. CDR1 is SGHTA and CDR2 is FQGNSA in the germline V gene.

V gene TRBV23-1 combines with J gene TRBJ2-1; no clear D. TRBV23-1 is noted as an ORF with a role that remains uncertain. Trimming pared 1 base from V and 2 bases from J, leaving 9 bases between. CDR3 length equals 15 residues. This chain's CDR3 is CASSQYRVPYNEQFF. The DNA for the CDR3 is TGCGCCAGCAGTCAATATAGGGTCCCCTACAATGAGCAGTTCTTC.

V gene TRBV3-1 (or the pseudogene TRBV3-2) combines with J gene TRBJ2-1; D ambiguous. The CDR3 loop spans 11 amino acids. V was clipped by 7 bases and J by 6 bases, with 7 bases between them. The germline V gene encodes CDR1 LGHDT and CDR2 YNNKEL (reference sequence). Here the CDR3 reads CASTRLNEQFF. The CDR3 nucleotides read TGTGCCAGCACCCGGCTCAATGAGCAGTTCTTC.

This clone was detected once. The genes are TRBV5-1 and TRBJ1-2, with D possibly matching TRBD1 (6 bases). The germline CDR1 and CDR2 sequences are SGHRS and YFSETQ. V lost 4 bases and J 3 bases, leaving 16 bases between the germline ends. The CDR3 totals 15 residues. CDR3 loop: CASSPQAGVDYGYTF. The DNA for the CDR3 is TGCGCCAGCAGCCCCCAAGCAGGGGTGGACTATGGCTACACCTTC.

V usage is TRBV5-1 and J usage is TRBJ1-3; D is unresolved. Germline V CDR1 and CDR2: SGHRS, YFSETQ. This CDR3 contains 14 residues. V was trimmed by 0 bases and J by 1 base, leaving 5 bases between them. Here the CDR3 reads CASSLGQSGNTIYF. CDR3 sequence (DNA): TGCGCCAGCAGCTTGGGCCAGTCTGGAAACACCATATATTTT.

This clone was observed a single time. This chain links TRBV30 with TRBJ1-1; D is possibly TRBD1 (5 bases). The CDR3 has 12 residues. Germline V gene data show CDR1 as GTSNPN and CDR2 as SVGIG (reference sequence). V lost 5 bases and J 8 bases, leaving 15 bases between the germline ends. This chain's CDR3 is CAWSAFGGEAFF. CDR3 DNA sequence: TGTGCCTGGTCGGCCTTTGGGGGAGAAGCTTTCTTT. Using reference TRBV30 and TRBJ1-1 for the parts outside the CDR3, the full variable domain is SQTIHQWPATLVQPVGSPLSLECTVEGTSNPNLYWYRQAAGRGLQLLFYSVGIGQISSEVPQNLSASRPQDRQFILSSKKLLLSDSGFYLCAWSAFGGEAFFGQGTRLTVV.

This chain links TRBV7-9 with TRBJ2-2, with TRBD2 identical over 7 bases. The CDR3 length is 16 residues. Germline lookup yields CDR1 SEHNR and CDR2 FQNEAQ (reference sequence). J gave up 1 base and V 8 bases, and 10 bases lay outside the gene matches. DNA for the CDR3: TGTGCCAGCTGCTCGGGGGAGGGCGGGAACACCGGGGAGCTGTTTTTT. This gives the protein CASCSGEGGNTGELFF. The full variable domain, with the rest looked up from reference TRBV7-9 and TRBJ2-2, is DTGVSQNPRHKITKRGQNVTFRCDPISEHNRLYWYRQTLGQGPEFLTYFQNEAQLEKSRLLSDRFSAERPKGSFSTLEIQRTEQGDSAMYLCASCSGEGGNTGELFFGEGSRLTVL.

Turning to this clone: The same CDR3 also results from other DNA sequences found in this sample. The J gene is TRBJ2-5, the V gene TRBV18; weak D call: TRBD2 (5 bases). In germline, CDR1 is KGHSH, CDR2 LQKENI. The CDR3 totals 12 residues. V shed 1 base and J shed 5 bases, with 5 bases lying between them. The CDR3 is CASSPREETQYF. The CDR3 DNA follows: TGTGCCAGCTCACCACGGGAGGAGACCCAGTACTTC.

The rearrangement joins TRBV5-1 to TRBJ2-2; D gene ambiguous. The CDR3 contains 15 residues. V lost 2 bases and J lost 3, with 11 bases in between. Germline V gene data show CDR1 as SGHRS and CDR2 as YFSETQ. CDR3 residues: CASSLGVLDTGELFF. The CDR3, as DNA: TGCGCCAGCAGCTTAGGAGTGTTAGACACCGGGGAGCTGTTTTTT.

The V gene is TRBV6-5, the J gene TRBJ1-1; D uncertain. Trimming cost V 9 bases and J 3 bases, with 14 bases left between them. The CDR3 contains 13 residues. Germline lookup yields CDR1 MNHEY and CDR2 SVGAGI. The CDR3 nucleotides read TGTGCCAGTCGTGTCTGGAGGGACACTGAAGCTTTCTTT. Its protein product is CASRVWRDTEAFF.

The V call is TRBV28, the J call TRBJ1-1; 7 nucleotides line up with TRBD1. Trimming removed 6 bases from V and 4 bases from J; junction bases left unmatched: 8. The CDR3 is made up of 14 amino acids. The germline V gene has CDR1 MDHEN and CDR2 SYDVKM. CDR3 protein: CASRPPGQLTEAFF. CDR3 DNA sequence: TGTGCCAGCAGACCCCCGGGACAGCTCACTGAAGCTTTCTTT.

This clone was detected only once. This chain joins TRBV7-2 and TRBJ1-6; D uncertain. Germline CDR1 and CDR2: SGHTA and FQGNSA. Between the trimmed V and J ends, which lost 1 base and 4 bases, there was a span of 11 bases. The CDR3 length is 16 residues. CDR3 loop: CASSLVDSWYNSPLHF. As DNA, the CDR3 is TGTGCCAGCAGCTTAGTAGATAGTTGGTATAATTCACCCCTCCACTTT. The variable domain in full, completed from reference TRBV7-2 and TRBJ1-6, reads GAGVSQSPSNKVTEKGKDVELRCDPISGHTALYWYRQSLGQGLEFLIYFQGNSAPDKSGLPSDRFSAERTGGSVSTLTIQRTQQEDSAVYLCASSLVDSWYNSPLHFGNGTRLTVT.

The CDR3 DNA follows: TGTGCCAGCAGCTTTGGACAGGGGGCTAGGAGAAACATTCAGTACTTC. The encoded protein is CASSFGQGARRNIQYF. V and J are TRBV7-2 and TRBJ2-4, with 11 positions matching TRBD1. This CDR3 is built from 16 residues. The germline CDR1 and CDR2 sequences are SGHTA and FQGNSA. V gave up 3 bases and J gave up 6 bases; unmatched junction bases: 7.

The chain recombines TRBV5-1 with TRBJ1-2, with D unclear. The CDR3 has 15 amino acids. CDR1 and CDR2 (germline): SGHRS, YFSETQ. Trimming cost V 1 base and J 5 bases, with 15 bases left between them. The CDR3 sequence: CASSLMGGRGYGYTF. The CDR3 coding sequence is TGCGCCAGCAGCTTGATGGGAGGCAGAGGATATGGCTACACCTTC.

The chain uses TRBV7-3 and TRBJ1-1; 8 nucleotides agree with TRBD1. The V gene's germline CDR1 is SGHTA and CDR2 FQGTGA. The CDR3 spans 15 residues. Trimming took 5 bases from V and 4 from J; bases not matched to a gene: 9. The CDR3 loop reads CASSQDRGSGTEAFF. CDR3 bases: TGTGCCAGCAGCCAAGACAGGGGTTCCGGCACTGAAGCTTTCTTT.

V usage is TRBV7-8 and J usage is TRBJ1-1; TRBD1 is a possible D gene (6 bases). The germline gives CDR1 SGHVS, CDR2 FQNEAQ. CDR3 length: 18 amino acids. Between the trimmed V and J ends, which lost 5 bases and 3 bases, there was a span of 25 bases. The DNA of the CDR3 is TGTGCCAGCAGCCCCTACGTCGGCAGGGGTGACGGTGACACTGAAGCTTTCTTT. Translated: CASSPYVGRGDGDTEAFF.

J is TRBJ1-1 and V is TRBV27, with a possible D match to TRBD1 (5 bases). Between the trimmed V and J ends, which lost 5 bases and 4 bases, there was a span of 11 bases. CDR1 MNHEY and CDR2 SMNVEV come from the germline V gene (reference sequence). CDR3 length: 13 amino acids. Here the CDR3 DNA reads TGTGCCAGCAGTGTCAGGGCGGTCACTGAAGCTTTCTTT. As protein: CASSVRAVTEAFF.

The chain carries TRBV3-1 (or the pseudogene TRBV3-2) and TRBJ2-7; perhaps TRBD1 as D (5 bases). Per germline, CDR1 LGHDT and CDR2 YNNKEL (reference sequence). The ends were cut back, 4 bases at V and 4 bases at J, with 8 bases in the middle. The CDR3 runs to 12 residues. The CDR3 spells CASSRTGYEQYF. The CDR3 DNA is TGTGCCAGCAGCCGTACAGGTTACGAGCAGTACTTC.

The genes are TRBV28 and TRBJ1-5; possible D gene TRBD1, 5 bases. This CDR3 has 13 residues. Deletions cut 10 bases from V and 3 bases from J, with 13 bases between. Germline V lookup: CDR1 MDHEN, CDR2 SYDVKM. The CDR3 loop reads CATTGGINQPQHF. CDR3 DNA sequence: TGTGCCACCACGGGGGGTATCAATCAGCCCCAGCATTTT.

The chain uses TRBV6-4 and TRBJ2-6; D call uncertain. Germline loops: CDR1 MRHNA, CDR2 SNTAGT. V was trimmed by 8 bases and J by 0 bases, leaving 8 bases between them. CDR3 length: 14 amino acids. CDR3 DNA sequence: TGTGCCAGCTCAGGAAGCTCTGGGGCCAACGTCCTGACTTTC. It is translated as CASSGSSGANVLTF.

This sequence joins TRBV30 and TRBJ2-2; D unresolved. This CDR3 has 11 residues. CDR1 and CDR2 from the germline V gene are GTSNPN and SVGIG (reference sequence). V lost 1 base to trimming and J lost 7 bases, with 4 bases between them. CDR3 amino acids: CAWSGNGELFF. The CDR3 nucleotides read TGTGCCTGGAGTGGCAACGGGGAGCTGTTTTTT.

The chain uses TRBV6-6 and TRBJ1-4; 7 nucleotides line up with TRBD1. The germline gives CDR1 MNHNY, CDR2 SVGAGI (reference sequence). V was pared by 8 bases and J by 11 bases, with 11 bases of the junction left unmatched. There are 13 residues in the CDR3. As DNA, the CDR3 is TGTGCCAGCGAATACGGCAGGGGGGATAAACTGTTTTTT. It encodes CASEYGRGDKLFF.

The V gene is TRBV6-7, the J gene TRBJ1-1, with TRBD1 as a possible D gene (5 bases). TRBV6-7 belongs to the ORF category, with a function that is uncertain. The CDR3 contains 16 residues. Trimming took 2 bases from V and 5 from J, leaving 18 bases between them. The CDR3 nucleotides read TGTGCCAGCAGTTACCCGGGGGGGACCCCGGGTACTGAAGCTTTCTTT. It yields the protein CASSYPGGTPGTEAFF.

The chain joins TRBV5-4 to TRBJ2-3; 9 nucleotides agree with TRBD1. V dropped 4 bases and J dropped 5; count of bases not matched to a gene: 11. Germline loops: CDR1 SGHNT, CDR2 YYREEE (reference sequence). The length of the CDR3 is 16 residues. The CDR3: CASSPPDRGLQDTQYF. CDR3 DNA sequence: TGTGCCAGCAGCCCCCCGGACAGGGGACTTCAAGATACGCAGTATTTT.

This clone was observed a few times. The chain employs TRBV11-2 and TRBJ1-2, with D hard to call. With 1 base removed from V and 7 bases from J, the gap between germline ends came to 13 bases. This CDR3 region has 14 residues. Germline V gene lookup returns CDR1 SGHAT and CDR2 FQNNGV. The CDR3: CASSLGGEAGGYTF. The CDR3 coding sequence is TGTGCCAGCAGCTTAGGGGGAGAGGCCGGTGGCTACACCTTC.

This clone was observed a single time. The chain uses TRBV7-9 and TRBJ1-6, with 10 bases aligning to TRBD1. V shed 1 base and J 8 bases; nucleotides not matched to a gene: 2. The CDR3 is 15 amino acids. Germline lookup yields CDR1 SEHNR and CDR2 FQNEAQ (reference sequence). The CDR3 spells CASSLVGTGDSPLHF. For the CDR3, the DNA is TGTGCCAGCAGCTTAGTAGGGACAGGGGATTCACCCCTCCACTTT.

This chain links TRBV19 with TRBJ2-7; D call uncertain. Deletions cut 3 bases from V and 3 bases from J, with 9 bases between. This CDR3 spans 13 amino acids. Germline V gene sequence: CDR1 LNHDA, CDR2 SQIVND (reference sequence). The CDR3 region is CASSIALSYEQYF. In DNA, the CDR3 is TGTGCCAGTAGTATTGCACTTAGCTACGAGCAGTACTTC.